These T cell receptor beta chains were read from a single sample in a study of blood T cells in healthy people across ages. TCRdb reprocessed the 5' RACE reads via MiXCR and lists one record per CDR3 protein. This sample yields about 640,000 distinct CDR3 sequences, of which 58% are seen a single time; over 30% belongs to the top ten. The sequenced material came from blood. These receptors originate from a man in his 60s in good health. The CDR3 runs from the conserved cysteine through the conserved F or W. The D gene is left open where the match is weak. Some rows mark clone size as missing; the rest say once, few, many or name a class of expanded clone.

V: TRBV6-1; J: TRBJ1-6; size: few; D: NA; DNA: TGTGCCAGCAGTCAACAGGGAGAGCATTCACCCCTCCACTTT; CDR3: CASSQQGEHSPLHF
V: TRBV27; J: TRBJ1-4; size: NA; D: NA; DNA: TGTGCCAGCAGTTTGCAGCGACTGAACGGGCCCGAAAAACTGTTTTTT; CDR3: CASSLQRLNGPEKLFF
V: TRBV5-4; J: TRBJ2-6; size: once; D: NA; DNA: TGTGCCAGCAGCTTGGGAGCCCCCGGGGCCAACGTCCTGACTTTC; CDR3: CASSLGAPGANVLTF
V: TRBV20-1; J: TRBJ1-2; size: NA; D: TRBD1; DNA: TGCAGTGCTAGACCGCAACAGGGGTCCTATGGCTACACCTTC; CDR3: CSARPQQGSYGYTF
V: TRBV2; J: TRBJ2-1; size: few; D: NA; DNA: TGTGCCAGCAGTGAAGCGCTGGGGCGCAATGAGCAGTTCTTC; CDR3: CASSEALGRNEQFF
V: TRBV4-2; J: TRBJ2-1; size: few; D: NA; DNA: TGTGCCAGCAGCCCCCTCCTAGCCAGCTCCTACAATGAGCAGTTCTTC; CDR3: CASSPLLASSYNEQFF
V: TRBV4-1; J: TRBJ2-2; size: NA; D: TRBD2; DNA: TGCGCCAGCAGCCGGGGACTAGCGGGGAGTAACGGGGAGCTGTTTTTT; CDR3: CASSRGLAGSNGELFF
V: TRBV7-9; J: TRBJ2-1; size: NA; D: TRBD1; DNA: TGTGCCAGCAGCTTGGACAGGTCCTACAATGAGCAGTTCTTC; CDR3: CASSLDRSYNEQFF
V: TRBV29-1; J: TRBJ2-7; size: NA; D: TRBD2; DNA: TGCAGCGTTATGAGCGGGGCCGACTACGAGCAGTACTTC; CDR3: CSVMSGADYEQYF
V: TRBV5-1; J: TRBJ2-7; size: once; D: NA; DNA: TGCGCCAGCAGCCCCGAGGCGGACGGACTCAGCTCCTACAAGCAGTACTTC; CDR3: CASSPEADGLSSYKQYF
V: TRBV29-1; J: TRBJ2-1; size: NA; D: NA; DNA: TGCAGCTCGGGGCCCGAAGGAGGTTACAATGAGCAGTTCTTC; CDR3: CSSGPEGGYNEQFF
V: TRBV29-1; J: TRBJ2-5; size: NA; D: NA; DNA: TGCAGCGTTGAAGCTGGGGCTGAGGCCCCGGAGACCCAGTACTTC; CDR3: CSVEAGAEAPETQYF
V: TRBV3-1; J: TRBJ2-7; size: NA; D: NA; DNA: TGTGCCAGCAGCAGGGGTCCGGGAACCTCGGCCTACGAGCAGTACTTC; CDR3: CASSRGPGTSAYEQYF
V: TRBV29-1; J: TRBJ2-5; size: NA; D: NA; DNA: TGCAGCGTTGACTCGGGGGCCGGAGAGACCCAGTACTTC; CDR3: CSVDSGAGETQYF
V: TRBV12-3/TRBV12-4; J: TRBJ2-5; size: NA; D: NA; DNA: TGTGCCAGCAGTTTGAAGGGGACTGAGACCCAGTACTTC; CDR3: CASSLKGTETQYF
V: TRBV2; J: TRBJ1-5; size: NA; D: NA; DNA: TGTGCCAGCACTGGGGGAACCAATCAGCCCCAGCATTTT; CDR3: CASTGGTNQPQHF
V: TRBV6-1; J: TRBJ2-5; size: NA; D: NA; DNA: TGTGCCAGCAAGTTTCCAGGGTCATGGGAGACCCAGTACTTC; CDR3: CASKFPGSWETQYF
V: TRBV6-5; J: TRBJ1-5; size: NA; D: NA; DNA: TGTGCCAGCAGTTACCCCACCGGGACACTTAGCAATCAGCCCCAGCATTTT; CDR3: CASSYPTGTLSNQPQHF
V: TRBV5-1; J: TRBJ2-7; size: NA; D: NA; DNA: TGCGCCAGCAGCGCCGGACTGCCTACCTACGAGCAGTACTTC; CDR3: CASSAGLPTYEQYF
V: TRBV7-9; J: TRBJ1-2; size: NA; D: NA; DNA: TGTGCCAGCAGCTTAGCCGTCTCGGCGGGTGGCTACACCTTC; CDR3: CASSLAVSAGGYTF
V: TRBV5-1; J: TRBJ1-1; size: NA; D: NA; DNA: TGCGCCAGCAGCACCTTGGGGGATTCCACTGAAGCTTTCTTT; CDR3: CASSTLGDSTEAFF
V: TRBV20-1; J: TRBJ2-5; size: NA; D: NA; DNA: TGCAGTGCTAGAGATGGGCCCCTGGAGACCCAGTACTTC; CDR3: CSARDGPLETQYF